This paragraph reports one T cell receptor beta chain. The data are from a study of T cells expressing NK-cell markers. TCRdb reworked the 5' RACE reads into one entry per CDR3 protein, no DNA. This table lists about 150,000 distinct CDR3 sequences. Germline V CDR1 and CDR2: MNHEY, SMNVEV (reference sequence). This CDR3 has 17 amino acids. The sequence derives from a man aged 18-70 years in good health. Sequencing was done on a sample of blood T cells: a sorted CD56 or NKG2C T cell subset, CD4+ or CD8+ T cells, or bulk PBMC T cells (not recorded which). This chain links TRBV27 with TRBJ2-6. The CDR3 loop reads CASSFPPTDAGANVLTF.